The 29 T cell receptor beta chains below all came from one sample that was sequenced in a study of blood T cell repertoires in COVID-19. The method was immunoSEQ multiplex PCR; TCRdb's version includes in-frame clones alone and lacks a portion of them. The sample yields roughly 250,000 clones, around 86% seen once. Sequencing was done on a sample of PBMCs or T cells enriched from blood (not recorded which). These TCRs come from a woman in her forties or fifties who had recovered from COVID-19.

The CDR3 spells CASSWTGNNQPQHF. In nucleotides, the CDR3 is TGTGCCAGCAGTTGGACGGGGAACAATCAGCCCCAGCATTTT. The chain links TRBV27 to TRBJ1-5; no firm D call. CDR1 and CDR2 from the germline V gene are MNHEY and SMNVEV (reference sequence). Trimming stripped 4 bases from V and 3 bases from J, with 10 bases between. This CDR3 has 14 amino acids.

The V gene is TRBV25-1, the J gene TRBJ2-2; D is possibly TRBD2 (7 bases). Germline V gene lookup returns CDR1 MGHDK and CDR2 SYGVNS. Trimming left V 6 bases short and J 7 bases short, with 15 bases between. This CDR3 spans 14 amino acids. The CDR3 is CASSPPGGHGELFF. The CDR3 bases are TGTGCCAGCAGCCCTCCGGGGGGCCACGGGGAGCTGTTTTTT.

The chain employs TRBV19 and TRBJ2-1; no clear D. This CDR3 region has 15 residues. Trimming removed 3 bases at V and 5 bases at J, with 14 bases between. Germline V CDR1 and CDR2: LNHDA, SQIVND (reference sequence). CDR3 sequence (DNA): TGTGCCAGTAGTATGGTGGTCGACTCAGACAATGAGCAGTTCTTC. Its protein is CASSMVVDSDNEQFF.

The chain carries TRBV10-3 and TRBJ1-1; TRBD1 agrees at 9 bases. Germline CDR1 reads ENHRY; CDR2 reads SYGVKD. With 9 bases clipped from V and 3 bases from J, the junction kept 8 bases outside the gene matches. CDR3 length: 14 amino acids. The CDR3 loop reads CAIWTGVRHTEAFF. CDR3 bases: TGTGCCATATGGACAGGGGTTCGTCACACTGAAGCTTTCTTT.

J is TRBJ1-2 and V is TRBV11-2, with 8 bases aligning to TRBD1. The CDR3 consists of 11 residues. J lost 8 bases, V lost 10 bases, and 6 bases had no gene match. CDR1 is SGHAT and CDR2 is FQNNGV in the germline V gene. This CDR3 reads CANPTGVGYTF. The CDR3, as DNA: TGTGCCAACCCGACAGGGGTGGGCTACACCTTC.

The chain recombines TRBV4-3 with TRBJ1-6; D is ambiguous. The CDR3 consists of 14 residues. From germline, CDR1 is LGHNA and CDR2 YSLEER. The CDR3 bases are TGCGCAGCCGGGATGGAGGGTAACAATTCACCCCTCCACTTT. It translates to CAAGMEGNNSPLHF.

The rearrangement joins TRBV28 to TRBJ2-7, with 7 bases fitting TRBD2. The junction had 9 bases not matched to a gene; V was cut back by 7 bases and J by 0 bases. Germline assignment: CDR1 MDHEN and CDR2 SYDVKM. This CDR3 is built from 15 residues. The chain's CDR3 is CASTLGGSLSYEQYF. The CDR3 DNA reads TGTGCCAGCACCTTGGGCGGGAGTCTCTCCTACGAGCAGTACTTC.

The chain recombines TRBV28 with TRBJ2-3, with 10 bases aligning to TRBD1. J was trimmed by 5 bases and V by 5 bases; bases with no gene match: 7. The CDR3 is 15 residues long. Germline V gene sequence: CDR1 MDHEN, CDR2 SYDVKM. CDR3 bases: TGTGCCAGCAGTCGGAAGGGACAGGGGAAAGATACGCAGTATTTT. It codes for CASSRKGQGKDTQYF.

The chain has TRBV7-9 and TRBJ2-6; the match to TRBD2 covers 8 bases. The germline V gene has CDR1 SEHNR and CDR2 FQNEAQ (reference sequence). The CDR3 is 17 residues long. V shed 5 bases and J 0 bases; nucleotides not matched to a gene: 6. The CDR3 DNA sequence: TGTGCCAGCAGCCCCCCCGGGGGGGTCTCTGGGGCCAACGTCCTGACTTTC. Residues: CASSPPGGVSGANVLTF.

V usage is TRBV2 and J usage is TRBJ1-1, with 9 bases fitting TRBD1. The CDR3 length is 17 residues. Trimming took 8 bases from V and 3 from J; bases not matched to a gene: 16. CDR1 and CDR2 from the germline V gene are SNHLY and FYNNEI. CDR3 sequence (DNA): TGTGCCAGCGTCCTGGGGACAGGGACAAGTACGGACACTGAAGCTTTCTTT. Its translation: CASVLGTGTSTDTEAFF.

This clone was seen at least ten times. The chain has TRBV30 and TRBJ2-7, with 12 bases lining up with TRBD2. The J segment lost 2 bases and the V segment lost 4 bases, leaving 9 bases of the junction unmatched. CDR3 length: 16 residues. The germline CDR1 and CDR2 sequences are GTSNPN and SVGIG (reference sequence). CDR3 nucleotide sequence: TGTGCCTGGAAACTAGCGGGAGGATTCAGGACCTACGAGCAGTACTTC. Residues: CAWKLAGGFRTYEQYF.

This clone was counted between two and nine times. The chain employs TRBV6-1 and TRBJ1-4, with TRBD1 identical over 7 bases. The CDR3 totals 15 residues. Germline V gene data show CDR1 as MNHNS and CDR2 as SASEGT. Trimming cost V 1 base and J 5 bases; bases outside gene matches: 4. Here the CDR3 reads CASSEGDRRNEKLFF. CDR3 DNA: TGTGCCAGCAGTGAAGGGGACAGAAGAAATGAAAAACTGTTTTTT.

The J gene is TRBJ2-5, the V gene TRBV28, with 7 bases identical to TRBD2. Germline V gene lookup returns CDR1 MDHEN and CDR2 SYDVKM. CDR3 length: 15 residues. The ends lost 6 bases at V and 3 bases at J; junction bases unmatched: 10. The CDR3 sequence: CASSSIGAGEETQYF. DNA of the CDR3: TGTGCCAGCAGCTCGATAGGGGCGGGGGAAGAGACCCAGTACTTC.

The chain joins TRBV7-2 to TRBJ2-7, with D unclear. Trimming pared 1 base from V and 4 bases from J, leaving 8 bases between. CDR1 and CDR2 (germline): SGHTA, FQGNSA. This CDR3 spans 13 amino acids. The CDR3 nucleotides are TGTGCCAGCAGCTTAGATCCCCAGTACGAGCAGTACTTC. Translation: CASSLDPQYEQYF.

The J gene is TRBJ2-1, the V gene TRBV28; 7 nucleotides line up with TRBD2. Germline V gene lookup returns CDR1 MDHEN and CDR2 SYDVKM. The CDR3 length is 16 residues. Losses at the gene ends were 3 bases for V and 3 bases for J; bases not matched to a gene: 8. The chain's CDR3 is CASSFALAVVYNEQFF. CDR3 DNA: TGTGCCAGCAGTTTTGCCCTAGCGGTAGTCTACAATGAGCAGTTCTTC.

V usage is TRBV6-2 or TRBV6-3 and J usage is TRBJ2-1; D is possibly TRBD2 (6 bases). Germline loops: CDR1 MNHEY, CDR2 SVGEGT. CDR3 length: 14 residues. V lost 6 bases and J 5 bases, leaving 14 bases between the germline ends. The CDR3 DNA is TGTGCCAGCAGCCGCGAGGGACTGCACAATGAGCAGTTCTTC. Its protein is CASSREGLHNEQFF.

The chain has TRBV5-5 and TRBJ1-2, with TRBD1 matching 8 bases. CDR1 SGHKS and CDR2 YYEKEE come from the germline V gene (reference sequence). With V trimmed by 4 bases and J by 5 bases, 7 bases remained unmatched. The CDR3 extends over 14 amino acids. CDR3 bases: TGTGCCAGCAGCGGACAGGGTTCTCCTTATGGCTACACCTTC. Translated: CASSGQGSPYGYTF.

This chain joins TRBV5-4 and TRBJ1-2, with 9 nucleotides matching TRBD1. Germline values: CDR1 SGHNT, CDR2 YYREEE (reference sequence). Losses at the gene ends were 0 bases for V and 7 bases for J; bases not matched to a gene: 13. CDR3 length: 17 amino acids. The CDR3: CASSLGYVTGGAGGYTF. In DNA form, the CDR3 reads TGTGCCAGCAGCTTGGGATATGTTACAGGGGGCGCGGGTGGCTACACCTTC. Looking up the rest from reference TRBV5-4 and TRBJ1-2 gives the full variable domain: ETGVTQSPTHLIKTRGQQVTLRCSSQSGHNTVSWYQQALGQGPQFIFQYYREEENGRGNFPPRFSGLQFPNYSSELNVNALELDDSALYLCASSLGYVTGGAGGYTFGSGTRLTVV.

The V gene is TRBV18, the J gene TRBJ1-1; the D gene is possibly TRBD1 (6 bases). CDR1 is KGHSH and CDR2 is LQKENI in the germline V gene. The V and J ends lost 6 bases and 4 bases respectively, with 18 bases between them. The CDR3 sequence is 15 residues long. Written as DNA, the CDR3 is TGTGCCAGCTCCTCCTCAGGGGCTTTAGGCACTGAAGCTTTCTTT. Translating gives CASSSSGALGTEAFF.

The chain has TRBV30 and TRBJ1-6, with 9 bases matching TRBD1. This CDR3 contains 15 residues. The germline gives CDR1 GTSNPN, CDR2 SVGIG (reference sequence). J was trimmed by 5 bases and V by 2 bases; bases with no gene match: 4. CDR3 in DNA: TGTGCCTGGAGTAAGGGACAGGGAAATAATTCACCCCTCCACTTT. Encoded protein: CAWSKGQGNNSPLHF.

CDR3 sequence (DNA): TGTGCCAGCAGCTTGCCCCTAGTGTCAGATACGCAGTATTTT. Translated, it gives CASSLPLVSDTQYF. V is TRBV7-3 and J is TRBJ2-3; D gene ambiguous. The V and J ends lost 3 bases and 4 bases respectively, with 11 bases between them. The CDR3 length is 14 residues. Germline values: CDR1 SGHTA, CDR2 FQGTGA.

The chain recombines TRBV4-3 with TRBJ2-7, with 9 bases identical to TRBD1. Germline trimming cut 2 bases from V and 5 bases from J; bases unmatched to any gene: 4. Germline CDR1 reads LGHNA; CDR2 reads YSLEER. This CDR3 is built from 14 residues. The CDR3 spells CASSQPGQGNEQYF. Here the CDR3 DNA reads TGCGCCAGCAGCCAACCGGGACAGGGAAACGAGCAGTACTTC.

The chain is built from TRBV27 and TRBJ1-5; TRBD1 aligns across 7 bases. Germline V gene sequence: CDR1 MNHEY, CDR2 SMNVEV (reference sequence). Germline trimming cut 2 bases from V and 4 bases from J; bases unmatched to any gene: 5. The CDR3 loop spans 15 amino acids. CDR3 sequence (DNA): TGTGCCAGCAGTTTACGACAGGGTGGGAATCAGCCCCAGCATTTT. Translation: CASSLRQGGNQPQHF.

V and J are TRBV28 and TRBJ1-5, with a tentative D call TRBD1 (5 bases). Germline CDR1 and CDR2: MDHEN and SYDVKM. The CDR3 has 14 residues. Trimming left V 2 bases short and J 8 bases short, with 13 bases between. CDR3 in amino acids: CASSLIRGGEPQHF. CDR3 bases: TGTGCCAGCAGTTTAATAAGGGGTGGTGAGCCCCAGCATTTT. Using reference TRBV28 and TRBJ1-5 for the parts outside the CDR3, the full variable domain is DVKVTQSSRYLVKRTGEKVFLECVQDMDHENMFWYRQDPGLGLRLIYFSYDVKMKEKGDIPEGYSVSREKKERFSLILESASTNQTSMYLCASSLIRGGEPQHFGDGTRLSIL.

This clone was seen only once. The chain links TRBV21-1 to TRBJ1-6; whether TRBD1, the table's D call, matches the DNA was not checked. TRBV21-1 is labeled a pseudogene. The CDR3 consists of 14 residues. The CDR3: CASSGQGAVSPLHF. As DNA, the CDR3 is TGTGCCAGCAGCGGACAGGGGGCTGTTTCACCCCTCCACTTT.

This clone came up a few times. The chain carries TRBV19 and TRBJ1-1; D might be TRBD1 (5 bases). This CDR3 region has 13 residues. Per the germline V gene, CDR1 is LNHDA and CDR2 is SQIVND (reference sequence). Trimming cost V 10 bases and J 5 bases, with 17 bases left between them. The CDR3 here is CATKMSGGTEAFF. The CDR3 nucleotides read TGTGCCACCAAGATGTCCGGGGGAACTGAAGCTTTCTTT.

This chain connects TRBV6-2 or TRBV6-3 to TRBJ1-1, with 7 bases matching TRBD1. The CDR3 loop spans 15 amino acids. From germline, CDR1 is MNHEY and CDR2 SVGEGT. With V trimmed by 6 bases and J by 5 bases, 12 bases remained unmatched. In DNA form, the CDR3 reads TGTGCCAGCAGCCACAGGGGTAAGAAGAAAACTGAAGCTTTCTTT. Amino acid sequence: CASSHRGKKKTEAFF.

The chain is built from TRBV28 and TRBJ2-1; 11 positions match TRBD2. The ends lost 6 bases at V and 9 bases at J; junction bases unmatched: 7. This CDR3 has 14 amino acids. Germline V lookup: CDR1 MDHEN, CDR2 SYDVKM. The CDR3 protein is CASRLAGGISEQFF. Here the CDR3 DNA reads TGTGCCAGCAGGCTAGCGGGAGGTATTAGTGAGCAGTTCTTC. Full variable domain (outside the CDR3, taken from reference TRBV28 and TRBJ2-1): DVKVTQSSRYLVKRTGEKVFLECVQDMDHENMFWYRQDPGLGLRLIYFSYDVKMKEKGDIPEGYSVSREKKERFSLILESASTNQTSMYLCASRLAGGISEQFFGPGTRLTVL.

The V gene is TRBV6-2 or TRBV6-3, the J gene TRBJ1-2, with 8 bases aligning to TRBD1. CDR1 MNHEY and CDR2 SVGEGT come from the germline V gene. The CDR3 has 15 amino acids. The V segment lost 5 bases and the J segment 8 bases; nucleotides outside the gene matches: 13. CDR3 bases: TGTGCCAGCAGTGACCGGGACAGGCATCGAGGCGGCTACACCTTC. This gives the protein CASSDRDRHRGGYTF.